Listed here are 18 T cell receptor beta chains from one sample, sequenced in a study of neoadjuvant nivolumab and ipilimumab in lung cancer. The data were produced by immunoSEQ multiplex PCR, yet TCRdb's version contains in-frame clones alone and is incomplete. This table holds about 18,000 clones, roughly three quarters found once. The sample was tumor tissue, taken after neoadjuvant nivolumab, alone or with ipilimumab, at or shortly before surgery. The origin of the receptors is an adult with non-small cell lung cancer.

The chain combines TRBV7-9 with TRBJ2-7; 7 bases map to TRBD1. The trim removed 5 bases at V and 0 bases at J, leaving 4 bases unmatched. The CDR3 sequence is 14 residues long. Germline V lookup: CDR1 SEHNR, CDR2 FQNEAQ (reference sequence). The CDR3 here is CASSRDSSSYEQYF. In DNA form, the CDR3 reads TGTGCCAGCAGCAGGGACAGTAGCTCCTACGAGCAGTACTTC.

The CDR3 loop reads CANIPQEGTGELFF. DNA for the CDR3: TGTGCCAACATCCCTCAGGAAGGGACCGGGGAGCTGTTTTTT. The rearrangement uses TRBV7-7 and TRBJ2-2, with D hard to call. The CDR3 runs to 14 residues. Trimming stripped 10 bases from V and 5 bases from J, with 17 bases between. CDR1 is SSHAT, CDR2 FNYEAQ, per germline (reference sequence).

The CDR3 nucleotides read TGTGCCAGCAGCTTACGAAGGGGCGGGGAGCTGTTTTTT. Translating gives CASSLRRGGELFF. V and J are TRBV7-2 and TRBJ2-2, with D possibly being TRBD1 (5 bases). Germline CDR1 is SGHTA and CDR2 is FQGNSA. Trimming shortened V by 2 bases and J by 7 bases, and 8 bases separated the two germline ends. The CDR3 contains 13 residues.

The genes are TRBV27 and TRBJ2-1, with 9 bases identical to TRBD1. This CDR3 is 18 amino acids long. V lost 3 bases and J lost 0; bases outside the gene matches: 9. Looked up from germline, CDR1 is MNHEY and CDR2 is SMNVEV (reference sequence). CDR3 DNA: TGTGCCAGCAGTTTTAACAGGGGGCCCTTTAGCTCCTACAATGAGCAGTTCTTC. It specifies CASSFNRGPFSSYNEQFF.

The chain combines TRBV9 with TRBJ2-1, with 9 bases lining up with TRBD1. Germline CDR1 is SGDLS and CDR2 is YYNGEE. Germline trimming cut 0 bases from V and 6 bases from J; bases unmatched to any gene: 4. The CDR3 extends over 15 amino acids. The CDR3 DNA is TGTGCCAGCAGCGTAGAGGGACAGGGCACCAATGAGCAGTTCTTC. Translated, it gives CASSVEGQGTNEQFF.

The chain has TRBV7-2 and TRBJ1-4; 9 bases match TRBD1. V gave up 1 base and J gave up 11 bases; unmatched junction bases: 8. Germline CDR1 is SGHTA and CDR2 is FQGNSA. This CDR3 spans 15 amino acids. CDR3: CASSLDAGQGGKLFF. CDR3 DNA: TGTGCCAGCAGCTTAGACGCGGGACAGGGAGGGAAACTGTTTTTT.

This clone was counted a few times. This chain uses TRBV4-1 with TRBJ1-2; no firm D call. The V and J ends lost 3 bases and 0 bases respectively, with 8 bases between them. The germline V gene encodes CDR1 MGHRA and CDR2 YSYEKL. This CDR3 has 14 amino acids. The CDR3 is CASSQRAANYGYTF. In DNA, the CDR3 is TGCGCCAGCAGCCAGAGAGCTGCTAACTATGGCTACACCTTC.

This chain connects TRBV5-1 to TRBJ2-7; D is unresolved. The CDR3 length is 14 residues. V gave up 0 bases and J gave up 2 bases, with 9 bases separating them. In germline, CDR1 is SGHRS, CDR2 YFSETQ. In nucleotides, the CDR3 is TGCGCCAGCAGCTTGGTGGTCTCACCCTACGAGCAGTACTTC. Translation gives CASSLVVSPYEQYF.

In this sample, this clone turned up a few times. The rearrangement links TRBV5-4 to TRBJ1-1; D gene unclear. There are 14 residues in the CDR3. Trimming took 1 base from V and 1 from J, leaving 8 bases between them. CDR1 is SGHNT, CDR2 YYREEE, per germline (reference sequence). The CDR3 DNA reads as TGTGCCAGCAGCTTGCAGAGAACGAACACTGAAGCTTTCTTT. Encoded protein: CASSLQRTNTEAFF.

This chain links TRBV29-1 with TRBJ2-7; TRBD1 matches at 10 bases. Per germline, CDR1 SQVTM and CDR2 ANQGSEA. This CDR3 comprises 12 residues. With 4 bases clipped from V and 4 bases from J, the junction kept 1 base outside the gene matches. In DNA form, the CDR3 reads TGCAGCGTTGCGGGACAGGGGTACGAGCAGTACTTC. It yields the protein CSVAGQGYEQYF.

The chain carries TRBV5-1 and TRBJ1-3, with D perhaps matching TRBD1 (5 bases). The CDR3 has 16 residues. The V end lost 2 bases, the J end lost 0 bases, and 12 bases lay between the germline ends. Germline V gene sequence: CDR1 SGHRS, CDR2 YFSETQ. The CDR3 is CASSFTGGDSGNTIYF. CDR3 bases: TGCGCCAGCAGCTTTACGGGGGGGGACTCTGGAAACACCATATATTTT.

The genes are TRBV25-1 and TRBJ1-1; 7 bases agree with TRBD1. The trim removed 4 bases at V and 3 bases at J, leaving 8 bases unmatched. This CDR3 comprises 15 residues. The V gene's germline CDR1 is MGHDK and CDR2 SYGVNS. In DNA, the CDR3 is TGTGCCAGCAGTGCAATTGACAGGGCGGACACTGAAGCTTTCTTT. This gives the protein CASSAIDRADTEAFF.

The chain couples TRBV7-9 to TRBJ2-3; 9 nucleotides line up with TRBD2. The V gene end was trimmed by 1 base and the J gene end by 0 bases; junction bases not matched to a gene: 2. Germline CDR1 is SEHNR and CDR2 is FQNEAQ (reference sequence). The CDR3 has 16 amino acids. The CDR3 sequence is CASSLVTSGSTDTQYF. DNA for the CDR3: TGTGCCAGCAGCTTAGTGACTAGCGGCAGCACAGATACGCAGTATTTT.

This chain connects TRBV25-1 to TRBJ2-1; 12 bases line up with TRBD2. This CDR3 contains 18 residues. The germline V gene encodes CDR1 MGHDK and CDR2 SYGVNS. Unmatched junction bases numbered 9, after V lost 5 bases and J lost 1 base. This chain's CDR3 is CASSSSGRARLSYNEQFF. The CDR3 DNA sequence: TGTGCCAGCAGTTCTAGCGGGAGGGCCCGGTTATCCTACAATGAGCAGTTCTTC.

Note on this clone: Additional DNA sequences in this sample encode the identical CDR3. The CDR3 coding sequence is TGTGCCAGCAGCTTGGGTAGTTACACAGATACGCAGTATTTT. Residues: CASSLGSYTDTQYF. V usage is TRBV5-5 and J usage is TRBJ2-3; unclear D gene. The V end was cut by 0 bases, the J end by 2 bases, with 7 bases between. The CDR3 contains 14 residues. The germline V gene encodes CDR1 SGHKS and CDR2 YYEKEE (reference sequence).

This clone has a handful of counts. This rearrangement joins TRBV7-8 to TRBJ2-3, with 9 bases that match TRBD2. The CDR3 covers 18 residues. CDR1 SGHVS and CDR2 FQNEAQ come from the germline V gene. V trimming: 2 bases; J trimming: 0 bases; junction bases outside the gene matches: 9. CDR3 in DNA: TGTGCCAGCAGCTTAATTTTCGGGCTAGCGGGAAGCACAGATACGCAGTATTTT. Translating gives CASSLIFGLAGSTDTQYF.

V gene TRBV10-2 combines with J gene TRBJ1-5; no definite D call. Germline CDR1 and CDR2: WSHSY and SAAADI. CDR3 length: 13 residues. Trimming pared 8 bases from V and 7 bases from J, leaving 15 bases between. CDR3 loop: CASGYGDQQPQHF. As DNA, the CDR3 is TGCGCCAGCGGCTATGGTGACCAGCAGCCCCAGCATTTT.

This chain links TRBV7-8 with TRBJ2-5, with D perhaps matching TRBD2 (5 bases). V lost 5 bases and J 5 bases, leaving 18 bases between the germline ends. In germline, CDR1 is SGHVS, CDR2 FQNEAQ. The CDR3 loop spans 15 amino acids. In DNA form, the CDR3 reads TGTGCCAGCAGCCCTTCGGGGAGCGCTGGCGAGACCCAGTACTTC. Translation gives CASSPSGSAGETQYF.